This paragraph covers one TCR beta chain sequence. The CDR3 sequence is 17 residues long. The V segment lost 5 bases and the J segment 0 bases; nucleotides outside the gene matches: 10. CDR1 and CDR2 from the germline V gene are SNHLY and FYNNEI. The data stem from a study of control samples from healthy donors and cancer patients. Assay used: immunoSEQ multiplex PCR; TCRdb lists only in-frame clones, some missing. This sample has around 110,000 clones, with 93% found just once. The TCR sequence derives from a man between 25 and 39 years old in good health. Sequencing input: blood. The chain joins TRBV2 to TRBJ1-3; 7 nucleotides line up with TRBD1. This chain's CDR3 is CASSPIGTASSGNTIYF. CDR3 coding DNA: TGTGCCAGCAGTCCTATTGGGACAGCTAGCTCTGGAAACACCATATATTTT.